This T cell receptor beta chain originates from a study of T and B cells in COVID-19 patients. Each TRB amplification used roughly 250-550 ng of genomic DNA from blood. BIOMED2 TRB-A/B primer pools were used in multiplex TRB PCR. TCRdb re-called the multiplex PCR reads with MiXCR, one entry per CDR3 protein. Of approximately 15,000 distinct CDR3 sequences in the sample, 25% to 35% are singletons; the top ten hold roughly 1.2%. Points from the study as a whole: Exclusive to the recovered cohort were roughly 2,300 TCR clusters, 30 to 40 of them with low generation probability. Patients with COVID-19 reportedly showed strongly skewed T cell receptor beta variable and joining gene usage.

By proportion, this clonotype is medium-sized. Its matching antigen is unknown. V was trimmed by 6 bases and J by 6 bases, leaving 8 bases between them. The CDR3 runs to 12 residues. Germline lookup yields CDR1 MNHEY and CDR2 SVGAGI. Specimen: blood. This chain uses TRBV6-5 with TRBJ2-2; D possibly corresponds to TRBD2 (5 bases). This receptor was obtained from a human donor who had recovered from COVID-19. The CDR3 loop is CASRDLAGELFF. CDR3 sequence (DNA): TGTGCCAGCAGGGACTTGGCCGGGGAGCTGTTTTTT.